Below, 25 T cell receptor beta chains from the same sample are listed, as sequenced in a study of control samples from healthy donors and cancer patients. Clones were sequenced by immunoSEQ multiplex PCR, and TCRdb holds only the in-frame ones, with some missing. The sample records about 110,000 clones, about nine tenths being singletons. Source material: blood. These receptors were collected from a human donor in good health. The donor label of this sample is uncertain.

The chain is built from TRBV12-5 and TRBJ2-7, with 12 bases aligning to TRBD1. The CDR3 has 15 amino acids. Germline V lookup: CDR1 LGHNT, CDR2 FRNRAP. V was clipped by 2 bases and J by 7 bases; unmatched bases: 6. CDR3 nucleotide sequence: TGTGCTAGTGGTTTGTGGGGACAGGGGGCTGGTGAGCAGTACTTC. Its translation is CASGLWGQGAGEQYF.

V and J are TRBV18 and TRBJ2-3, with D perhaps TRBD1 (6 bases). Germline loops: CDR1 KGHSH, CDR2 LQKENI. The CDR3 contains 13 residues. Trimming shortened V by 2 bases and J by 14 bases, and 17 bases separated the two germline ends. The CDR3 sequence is CASSPGGRDGGYF. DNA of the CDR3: TGTGCCAGCTCACCAGGGGGCCGAGACGGTGGGTATTTT.

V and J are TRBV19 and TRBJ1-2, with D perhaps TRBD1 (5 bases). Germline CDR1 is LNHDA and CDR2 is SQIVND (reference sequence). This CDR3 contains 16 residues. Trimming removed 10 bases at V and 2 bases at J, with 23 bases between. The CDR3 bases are TGTGCCACCCGTAAATTGGAGGGACGGGGGAACTATGGCTACACCTTC. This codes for CATRKLEGRGNYGYTF.

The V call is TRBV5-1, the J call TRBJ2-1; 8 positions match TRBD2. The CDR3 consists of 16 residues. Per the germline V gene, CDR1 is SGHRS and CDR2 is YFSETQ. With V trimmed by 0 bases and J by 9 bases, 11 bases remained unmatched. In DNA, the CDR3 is TGCGCCAGCAGCTTGGCGAAGGGACTAGGCGTAGGTGAGCAGTTCTTC. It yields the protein CASSLAKGLGVGEQFF.

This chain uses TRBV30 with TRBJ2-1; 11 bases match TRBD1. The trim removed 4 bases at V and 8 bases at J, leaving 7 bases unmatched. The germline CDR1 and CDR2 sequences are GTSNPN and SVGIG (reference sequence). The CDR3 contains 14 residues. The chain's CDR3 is CAWTTGQGADEQFF. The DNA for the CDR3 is TGTGCCTGGACCACTGGACAGGGGGCCGATGAGCAGTTCTTC.

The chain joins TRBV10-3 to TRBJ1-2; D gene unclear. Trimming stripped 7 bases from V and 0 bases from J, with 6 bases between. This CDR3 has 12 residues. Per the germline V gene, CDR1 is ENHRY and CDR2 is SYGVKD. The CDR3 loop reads CAINGANYGYTF. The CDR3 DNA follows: TGTGCCATCAATGGAGCTAACTATGGCTACACCTTC.

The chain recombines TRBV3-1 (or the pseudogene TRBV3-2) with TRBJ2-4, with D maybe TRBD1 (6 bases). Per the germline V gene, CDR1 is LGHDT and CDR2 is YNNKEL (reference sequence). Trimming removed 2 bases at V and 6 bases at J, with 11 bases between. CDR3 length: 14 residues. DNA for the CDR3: TGTGCCAGCAGCCAACAGGGGTCGGGAAACATTCAGTACTTC. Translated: CASSQQGSGNIQYF.

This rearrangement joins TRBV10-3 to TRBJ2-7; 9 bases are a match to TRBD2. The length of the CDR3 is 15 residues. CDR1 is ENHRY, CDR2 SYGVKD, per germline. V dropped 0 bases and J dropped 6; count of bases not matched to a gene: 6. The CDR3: CAISESGGAGGEQYF. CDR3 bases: TGTGCCATCAGTGAGTCCGGCGGAGCGGGGGGCGAGCAGTACTTC.

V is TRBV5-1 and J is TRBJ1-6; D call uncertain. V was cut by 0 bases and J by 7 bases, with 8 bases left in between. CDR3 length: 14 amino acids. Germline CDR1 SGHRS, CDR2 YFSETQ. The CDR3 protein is CASSLDPRNSPLHF. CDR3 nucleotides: TGCGCCAGCAGCTTGGACCCGAGGAATTCACCCCTCCACTTT.

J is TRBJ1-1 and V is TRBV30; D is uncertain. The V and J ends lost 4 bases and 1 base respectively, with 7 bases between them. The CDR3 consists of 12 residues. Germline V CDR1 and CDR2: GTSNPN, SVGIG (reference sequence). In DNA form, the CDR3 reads TGTGCCTGGAACAGACAGAACACTGAAGCTTTCTTT. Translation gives CAWNRQNTEAFF. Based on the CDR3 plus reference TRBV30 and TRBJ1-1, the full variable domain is SQTIHQWPATLVQPVGSPLSLECTVEGTSNPNLYWYRQAAGRGLQLLFYSVGIGQISSEVPQNLSASRPQDRQFILSSKKLLLSDSGFYLCAWNRQNTEAFFGQGTRLTVV.

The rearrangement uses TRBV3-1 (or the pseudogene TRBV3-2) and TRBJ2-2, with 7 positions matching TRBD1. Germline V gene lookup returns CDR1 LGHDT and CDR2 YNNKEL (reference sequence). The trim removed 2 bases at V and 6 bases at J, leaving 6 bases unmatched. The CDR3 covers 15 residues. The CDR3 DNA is TGTGCCAGCAGCCAAAGAGGGGGCAATCCCGGGGAGCTGTTTTTT. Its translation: CASSQRGGNPGELFF.

CDR3 coding DNA: TGTGCCAGCAGTTACACTAATGGAAACACTGAAGCTTTCTTT. Amino acids: CASSYTNGNTEAFF. The J gene is TRBJ1-1, the V gene TRBV6-5; D ambiguous. The CDR3 has 14 amino acids. V lost 2 bases and J 2 bases, leaving 9 bases between the germline ends. Looked up from germline, CDR1 is MNHEY and CDR2 is SVGAGI.

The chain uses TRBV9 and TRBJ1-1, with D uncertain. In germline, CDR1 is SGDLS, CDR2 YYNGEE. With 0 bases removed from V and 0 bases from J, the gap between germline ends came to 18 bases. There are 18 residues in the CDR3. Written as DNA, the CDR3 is TGTGCCAGCAGCGTAGAGGGAGGGTTCCCTTTAATGAACACTGAAGCTTTCTTT. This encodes CASSVEGGFPLMNTEAFF.

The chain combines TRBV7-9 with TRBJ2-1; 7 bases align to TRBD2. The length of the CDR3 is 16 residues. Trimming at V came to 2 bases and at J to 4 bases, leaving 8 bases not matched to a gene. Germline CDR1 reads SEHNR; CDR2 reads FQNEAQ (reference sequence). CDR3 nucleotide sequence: TGTGCCAGCAGCTTATTTTGGGGGGGTTTTTACAATGAGCAGTTCTTC. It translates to CASSLFWGGFYNEQFF.

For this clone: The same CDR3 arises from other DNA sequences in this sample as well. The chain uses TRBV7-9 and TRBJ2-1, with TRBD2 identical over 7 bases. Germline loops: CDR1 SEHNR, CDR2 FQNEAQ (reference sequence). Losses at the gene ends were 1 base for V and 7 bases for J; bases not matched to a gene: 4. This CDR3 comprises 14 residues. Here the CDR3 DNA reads TGTGCCAGCAGCTTAGGATTGGGGGGGAATGAGCAGTTCTTC. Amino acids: CASSLGLGGNEQFF.

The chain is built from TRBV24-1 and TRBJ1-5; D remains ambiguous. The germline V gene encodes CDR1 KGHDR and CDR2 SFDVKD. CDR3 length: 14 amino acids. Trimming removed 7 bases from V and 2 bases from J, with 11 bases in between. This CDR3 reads CATRASGGNQPQHF. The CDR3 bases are TGTGCCACCAGGGCATCGGGTGGCAATCAGCCCCAGCATTTT.

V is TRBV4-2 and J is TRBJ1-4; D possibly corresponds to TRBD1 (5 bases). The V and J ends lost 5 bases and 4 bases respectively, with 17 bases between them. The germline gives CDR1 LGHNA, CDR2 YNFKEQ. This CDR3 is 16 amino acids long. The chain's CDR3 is CASSSGPRRGNEKLFF. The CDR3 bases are TGTGCCAGCAGCTCTGGACCCAGAAGGGGTAATGAAAAACTGTTTTTT.

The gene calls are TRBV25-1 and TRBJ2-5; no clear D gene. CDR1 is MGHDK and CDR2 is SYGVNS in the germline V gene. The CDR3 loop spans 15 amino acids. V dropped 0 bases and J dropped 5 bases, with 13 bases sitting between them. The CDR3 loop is CASSEYRKKEETQYF. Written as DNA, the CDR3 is TGTGCCAGCAGTGAATACAGGAAAAAGGAGGAGACCCAGTACTTC.

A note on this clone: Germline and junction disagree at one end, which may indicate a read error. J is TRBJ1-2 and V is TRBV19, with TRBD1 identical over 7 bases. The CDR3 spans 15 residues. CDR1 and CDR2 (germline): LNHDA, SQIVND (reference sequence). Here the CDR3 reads CASSTIDTGQPGHTF. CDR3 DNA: TGTGCCAGTAGTACGATCGATACGGGACAGCCTGGCCACACCTTC.

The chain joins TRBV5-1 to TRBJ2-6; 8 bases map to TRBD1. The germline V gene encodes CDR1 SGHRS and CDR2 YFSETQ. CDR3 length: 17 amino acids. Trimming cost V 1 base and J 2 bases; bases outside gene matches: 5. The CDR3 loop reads CASSLQGAKPGANVLTF. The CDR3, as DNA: TGCGCCAGCAGCTTGCAGGGGGCTAAACCTGGGGCCAACGTCCTGACTTTC.

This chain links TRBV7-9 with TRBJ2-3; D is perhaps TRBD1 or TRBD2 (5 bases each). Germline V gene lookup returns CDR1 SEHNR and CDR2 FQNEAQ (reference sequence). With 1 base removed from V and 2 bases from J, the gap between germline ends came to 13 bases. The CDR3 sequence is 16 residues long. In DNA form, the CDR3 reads TGTGCCAGCAGCTTAGGGTGGACGGGGCCCACAGATACGCAGTATTTT. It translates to CASSLGWTGPTDTQYF.

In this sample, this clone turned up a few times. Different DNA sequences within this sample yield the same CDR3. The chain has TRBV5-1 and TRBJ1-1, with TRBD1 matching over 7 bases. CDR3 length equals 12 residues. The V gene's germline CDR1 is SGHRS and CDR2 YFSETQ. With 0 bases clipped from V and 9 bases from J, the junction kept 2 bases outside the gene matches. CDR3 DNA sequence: TGCGCCAGCAGCTTGGGGACAGGAAAAGCTTTCTTT. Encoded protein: CASSLGTGKAFF.

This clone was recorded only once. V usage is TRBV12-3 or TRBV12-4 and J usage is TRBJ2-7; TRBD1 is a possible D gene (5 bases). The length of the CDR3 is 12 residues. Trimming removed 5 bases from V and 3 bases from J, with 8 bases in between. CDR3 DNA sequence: TGTGCCAGCAGTCAGCAGGGCTACGAGCAGTACTTC. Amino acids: CASSQQGYEQYF.

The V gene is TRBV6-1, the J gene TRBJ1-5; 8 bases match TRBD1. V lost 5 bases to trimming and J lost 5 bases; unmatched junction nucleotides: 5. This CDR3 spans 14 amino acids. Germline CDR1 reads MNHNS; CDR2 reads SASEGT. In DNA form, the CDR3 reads TGTGCCAGCAGTTCTAAACAGGGGGATCAGCCCCAGCATTTT. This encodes CASSSKQGDQPQHF.

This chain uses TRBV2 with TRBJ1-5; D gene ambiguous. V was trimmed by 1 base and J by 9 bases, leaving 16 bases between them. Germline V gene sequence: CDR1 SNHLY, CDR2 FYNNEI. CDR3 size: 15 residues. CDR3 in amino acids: CASSEGMGLRMPQHF. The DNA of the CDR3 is TGTGCCAGCAGTGAAGGTATGGGTTTGAGGATGCCCCAGCATTTT.